These T cell receptor beta chains were read from a single sample in a study of shared clonotypes between healthy human individuals. Sequencing was performed with immunoSEQ multiplex PCR; in TCRdb, only in-frame clones are kept and a portion is missing. The table records hundreds of thousands of clones, less than 96% of them present only once. Sequencing input: naive CD4+ T cells sorted from blood. These receptor sequences come from a woman aged 25 to 39 in good health. Each CDR3 is given with its conserved first and last residue.

j_gene: TRBJ1-5
v_gene: TRBV19
CDR3aa: CASSFFTTGTNQPQHF

j_gene: TRBJ2-1
v_gene: TRBV5-4
CDR3aa: CASSFLAGGVSSYNEQFF

j_gene: TRBJ1-4
v_gene: TRBV7-9
CDR3aa: CASSQEGEKLFF

j_gene: TRBJ2-5
v_gene: TRBV5-1
CDR3aa: CASSLGQGALETQYF

j_gene: TRBJ2-2
v_gene: TRBV18
CDR3aa: CASSPMLAANTGELFF

j_gene: TRBJ2-3
v_gene: TRBV7-9
CDR3aa: CASRGQATSTDTQYF

j_gene: TRBJ1-5
v_gene: TRBV4-1
CDR3aa: CASSPGLTDRGRQPQHF

j_gene: TRBJ1-3
v_gene: TRBV2
CDR3aa: CASSEILTPWGRSSGNTIYF

j_gene: TRBJ2-7
v_gene: TRBV4-2
CDR3aa: CASSQGGLAGDEQYF

j_gene: TRBJ2-1
v_gene: TRBV21-1
CDR3aa: CAGGQGPNEQFF

j_gene: TRBJ2-6
v_gene: TRBV2
CDR3aa: CASSDRSSGANVLTF

j_gene: TRBJ1-4
v_gene: TRBV5-1
CDR3aa: CASRGGTGNEKLFF

j_gene: -
v_gene: TRBV5-1
CDR3aa: CASSLEGGEQYF

j_gene: TRBJ2-5
v_gene: TRBV28
CDR3aa: CASSSAGAEETQYF

j_gene: TRBJ2-7
v_gene: TRBV5-6
CDR3aa: CASSFTGQGALEQYF

j_gene: -
v_gene: TRBV5-6
CDR3aa: CASSRDRGHEQYF

j_gene: TRBJ2-2
v_gene: TRBV5-8
CDR3aa: CASSPGQVPGELFF

j_gene: TRBJ1-6
v_gene: TRBV18
CDR3aa: CASSSLDNYNSPLHF

j_gene: TRBJ2-4
v_gene: TRBV11-2
CDR3aa: CASSLYRGENIQYF

j_gene: TRBJ2-1
v_gene: TRBV19
CDR3aa: CASTQRQGAHNEQFF

j_gene: TRBJ1-3
v_gene: TRBV19
CDR3aa: CASTPDSDGDTIYF

j_gene: TRBJ2-2
v_gene: TRBV7-2
CDR3aa: CASSLGVRDLGELFF

j_gene: TRBJ2-7
v_gene: TRBV5-1
CDR3aa: CASRGGSGTGLPSYEQYF

j_gene: -
v_gene: TRBV7-6
CDR3aa: CASSRGQGAGSYEQYF

j_gene: TRBJ2-7
v_gene: TRBV6-6
CDR3aa: CASSYSTDGQYF

j_gene: TRBJ1-2
v_gene: TRBV6-6
CDR3aa: CASSKQGTANYGYTF

j_gene: TRBJ2-3
v_gene: TRBV5-5
CDR3aa: CASTMGSLTDTQYF

j_gene: TRBJ2-7
v_gene: TRBV2
CDR3aa: CASSDRTGSYEQYF

j_gene: TRBJ1-5
v_gene: TRBV19
CDR3aa: CATSPLGSGQPQHF

j_gene: TRBJ2-7
v_gene: TRBV5-1
CDR3aa: CASSQEGEQYF

j_gene: TRBJ2-1
v_gene: TRBV27
CDR3aa: CASSPGPGLTSYNEQFF

j_gene: -
v_gene: TRBV5-6
CDR3aa: CASSRGAGTPSSYEQYF

j_gene: TRBJ1-3
v_gene: TRBV4-2
CDR3aa: CASSRTGTDGNTIYF

j_gene: TRBJ1-4
v_gene: TRBV6-1
CDR3aa: CATTLGRFIEKLFF

j_gene: TRBJ2-1
v_gene: TRBV11-2
CDR3aa: CASSLDAGVYNEQFF

j_gene: TRBJ2-2
v_gene: TRBV28
CDR3aa: CASRGTSGNTGELFF

j_gene: TRBJ1-5
v_gene: TRBV7-8
CDR3aa: CASSLVVAQPQHF

j_gene: TRBJ2-5
v_gene: TRBV7-6
CDR3aa: CASSLRNGETQYF

j_gene: TRBJ2-3
v_gene: TRBV7-7
CDR3aa: CASSLTGVLEDTQYF

j_gene: TRBJ2-7
v_gene: TRBV28
CDR3aa: CASSSPTSIYEQYF

j_gene: TRBJ2-7
v_gene: TRBV5-1
CDR3aa: CASSFRDSPTYEQYF

j_gene: TRBJ1-2
v_gene: TRBV7-8
CDR3aa: CASSPGQGTYGYTF

j_gene: TRBJ2-5
v_gene: TRBV5-1
CDR3aa: CASSPGTSGSMAETQYF

j_gene: TRBJ2-5
v_gene: TRBV7-9
CDR3aa: CASRWTGLGETQYF

j_gene: TRBJ2-7
v_gene: TRBV21-1
CDR3aa: CASSKYGGTSSYEQYF

j_gene: TRBJ2-2
v_gene: TRBV28
CDR3aa: CASSYASANTGELFF

j_gene: TRBJ2-1
v_gene: TRBV5-1
CDR3aa: CASSLSGPNEQFF

j_gene: TRBJ2-1
v_gene: TRBV5-1
CDR3aa: CASSYRTSGNEQFF

j_gene: TRBJ1-5
v_gene: TRBV2
CDR3aa: CASSDSGQILNQPQHF

j_gene: TRBJ2-3
v_gene: TRBV7-3
CDR3aa: CASSSLGGTDTQYF

j_gene: TRBJ2-7
v_gene: TRBV7-2
CDR3aa: CASSRGHSGIEEQYF

j_gene: TRBJ2-1
v_gene: TRBV5-1
CDR3aa: CASSISGAPYNEQFF

j_gene: TRBJ2-7
v_gene: TRBV5-4
CDR3aa: CASSSPGAGTYEQYF

j_gene: TRBJ2-5
v_gene: TRBV6-6
CDR3aa: CASRLANQETQYF

j_gene: TRBJ1-5
v_gene: TRBV7-2
CDR3aa: CASSLGTGSNQPQHF

j_gene: TRBJ2-1
v_gene: TRBV11-3
CDR3aa: CASSLYSNEQFF

j_gene: TRBJ2-3
v_gene: TRBV10-3
CDR3aa: CAISESGQVGGTQYF

j_gene: TRBJ2-7
v_gene: TRBV4-2
CDR3aa: CASSFGGRAREQYF

j_gene: TRBJ1-1
v_gene: TRBV30
CDR3aa: CAWKSGPSVSEAFF

j_gene: TRBJ2-7
v_gene: TRBV4-2
CDR3aa: CASSRRTSGSYEQYF